The rows below give T cell receptor beta chains drawn from one sample of a study of blood T cell repertoires in COVID-19. Profiled with immunoSEQ multiplex PCR; TCRdb holds only in-frame clones, not every one. The sample lists a few hundred thousand clones, 90% seen once, with around 1.7% in the top ten. Sequencing was carried out using PBMCs or T cells enriched from blood (not recorded which). All receptors come from a woman younger than 35 with acute COVID-19. The CDR3 runs from the conserved cysteine through the conserved F or W. The D gene is left open where the match is weak. Some rows have no size entry. The others give once, few or many, or a class for an expanded clone.

v_call,clone_size,j_call,d_call,cdr3_nt,cdr3_aa
TRBV7-2,NA,TRBJ2-5,TRBD1,TGTGCCAGCAGCTCGGACAGGGGGGAGACCCAGTACTTC,CASSSDRGETQYF
TRBV4-1,NA,TRBJ2-7,NA,TGCGCCAGCAGCCAAGTCGGGTCCTACGAGCAGTACTTC,CASSQVGSYEQYF
TRBV2,NA,TRBJ2-2,NA,TGTGCCAGCAGTGAAGTCAGGGCGAACACCGGGGAGCTGTTTTTT,CASSEVRANTGELFF
TRBV6-5,NA,TRBJ2-1,TRBD2,TGTGCCAGCAGTCGGACTAGCGGCCTCAATGAGCAGTTCTTC,CASSRTSGLNEQFF
TRBV7-9,NA,TRBJ2-3,TRBD1,TGTGCCAGCAGCTTGCTTGCCCTGAGGGACAGGACCACAGATACGCAGTATTTT,CASSLLALRDRTTDTQYF
TRBV7-9,NA,TRBJ2-3,TRBD2,TGTGCCAGCAGCACCCGGACTAGCGGGAGGTATCCCACAGATACGCAGTATTTT,CASSTRTSGRYPTDTQYF
TRBV30,NA,TRBJ1-3,TRBD1,TGTGCCTGGAGTGCCCTCGGGACAGCTGGAAACACCATATATTTT,CAWSALGTAGNTIYF
TRBV28,NA,TRBJ2-3,TRBD1,TGTGCCAGCAGCGTTATATGGGTTAAAAGGGACAGTAGTTCAGATACGCAGTATTTT,CASSVIWVKRDSSSDTQYF
TRBV4-1,NA,TRBJ2-7,NA,TGCGCCAGCAGCCTCCACCATCACACCTATAACAGGAGCGAGCAGTACTTC,CASSLHHHTYNRSEQYF
TRBV2,NA,TRBJ2-3,TRBD2,TGTGCCAGCAGTTCGGAGACTAGCAATACTGTAGGTCTGTATTTT,CASSSETSNTVGLYF
TRBV7-2,NA,TRBJ2-6,NA,TGTGCCAGCAGCCCAGACACTGCTGGGGCCAACGTCCTGACTTTC,CASSPDTAGANVLTF
TRBV7-2,NA,TRBJ2-7,NA,TGTGCCAGCAGCTTAAACAGGGCATACGAGCAGTACTTC,CASSLNRAYEQYF
TRBV4-3,NA,TRBJ2-1,TRBD2,TGCGCCAGCAGCCAAGAAGGGACTAGCGGGAGGCCCAATGAGCAGTTCTTC,CASSQEGTSGRPNEQFF
TRBV7-9,NA,TRBJ1-2,NA,TGTGCCAGCAGCTTAGGTACAGGGAGTAACTATGGCTACACCTTC,CASSLGTGSNYGYTF
TRBV9,NA,TRBJ2-7,TRBD2,TGTGCCAGCAGCGGGGGACTAGCCGGCTACGAGCAGTACTTC,CASSGGLAGYEQYF
TRBV9,once,TRBJ2-7,TRBD2,TGTGTGGGGATGACTAGCGGACCCTACGAGCAGTACTTC,CVGMTSGPYEQYF
TRBV3-1/TRBV3-2,NA,TRBJ2-1,TRBD1,TGTGCCAGCAGCCAAGTATACAGGGGCCTAGGGGAGCAGTTCTTC,CASSQVYRGLGEQFF
TRBV13,NA,TRBJ1-2,NA,TGTGCCAGCAGCCTACAGGCAGGCACCTATGGCTACACCTTC,CASSLQAGTYGYTF
TRBV27,NA,TRBJ1-2,TRBD1,TGTGCCAGCAGTCCCAGGGACAGTCGCGCTAACTATGGCTACACCTTC,CASSPRDSRANYGYTF
TRBV6-4,NA,TRBJ2-1,TRBD2,TGTGCCAGCAGTAAACTAGCGGGAGCAAATGAGCAGTTCTTC,CASSKLAGANEQFF
TRBV19,NA,TRBJ2-4,NA,TGTGCCAGTAGTGTTCAGGGTGCCTTCCTAGCCAAAAACATTCAGTACTTC,CASSVQGAFLAKNIQYF
TRBV7-2,NA,TRBJ2-1,TRBD2,TGTGCCAGCAGCTTAGGACCGGGACTAGCGGGAGGCGAGCAGTTCTTC,CASSLGPGLAGGEQFF
TRBV5-6,NA,TRBJ2-2,NA,TGTGCCAGCAGCCAAATCCCCGGGGGGGAGCTGTTTTTT,CASSQIPGGELFF
TRBV7-3,NA,TRBJ2-7,TRBD1,TGTGCCAGCAGCTTAGGACAGGGGGGATCCTACGAGCAGTACTTC,CASSLGQGGSYEQYF
TRBV6-1,NA,TRBJ2-5,NA,TGTGCCAGCAGTGATCCCGGGACAAAAGAGACCCAGTACTTC,CASSDPGTKETQYF
TRBV28,NA,TRBJ2-6,NA,TGTGCCAGCAAATTACAGGGTTCTGGGGCCAACGTCCTGACTTTC,CASKLQGSGANVLTF
TRBV18,NA,TRBJ2-7,TRBD1,TGTGCCAGCTCACCAATACAGGGGGACAGCGAGGCGTACGAGCAGTACTTC,CASSPIQGDSEAYEQYF
TRBV5-1,NA,TRBJ2-5,TRBD1,TGCGCCAGCAGCCGTGGACAGGGGGTACAAGAGACCCAGTACTTC,CASSRGQGVQETQYF
TRBV27,NA,TRBJ1-1,NA,TGTGCCAGCAGTTTATCGTCGCGGTTTGACACTGAAGCTTTCTTT,CASSLSSRFDTEAFF
TRBV4-1,many,TRBJ1-5,TRBD1,TGCGCCAGCAGCCAAGGGACAGGGTGGAATCAGCCCCAGCATTTT,CASSQGTGWNQPQHF
TRBV6-5,NA,TRBJ1-2,NA,TGTGCCAGCTTAACAGGGACTGGCTACACCTTC,CASLTGTGYTF
TRBV5-1,many,TRBJ1-1,NA,TGCGCCAGCAGCTTGATCTCGGGGAGCACTGAAGCTTTCTTT,CASSLISGSTEAFF
TRBV6-2/TRBV6-3,NA,TRBJ2-2,NA,TGTGCCAGCAGTGGAAAGGGACAGAACACCGGGGAGCTGTTTTTT,CASSGKGQNTGELFF
TRBV10-1,few,TRBJ1-2,TRBD1,TGCGCCAGCAGTGAGAATCTCCGGGACAGGGTAAATGGCTACACCTTC,CASSENLRDRVNGYTF
TRBV30,NA,TRBJ2-7,TRBD1,TGTGCCTGGAGTACAGGGGGATATGAGCAGTACTTC,CAWSTGGYEQYF
TRBV5-5,NA,TRBJ1-2,TRBD1,TGTGCCAGCAGCCCCGGACAGGGGTATTTGTATGGCTACACCTTC,CASSPGQGYLYGYTF
TRBV28,NA,TRBJ2-2,TRBD1,TGTGCCAGCAGACGAGGACAGGTCAACACCGGGGAGCTGTTTTTT,CASRRGQVNTGELFF
TRBV7-8,NA,TRBJ1-2,TRBD1,TGTGCCAGCAGCCATTCCGGGACAGCCAGCTATGGCTACACCTTC,CASSHSGTASYGYTF
TRBV5-4,NA,TRBJ1-3,TRBD1,TGTGCCAGCAGCTCCTGGACAGGGGTTAGTGGAAACACCATATATTTT,CASSSWTGVSGNTIYF
TRBV9,NA,TRBJ2-1,TRBD2,TGTGCCAGCAGCGTCGGGCTAGCGGGAGTCTCTAAATACAATGAGCAGTTCTTC,CASSVGLAGVSKYNEQFF
TRBV7-9,NA,TRBJ2-1,TRBD2,TGTGCCAGCAGTAATAGGGAAACTAGCGGAGGTAATGAGCAGTTCTTC,CASSNRETSGGNEQFF
TRBV7-9,few,TRBJ2-7,NA,TGTGCCAGCAGTCCCGCGCTTTCCTACGAGCAGTACTTC,CASSPALSYEQYF
TRBV5-1,NA,TRBJ2-4,NA,TGCGCCAGCGGCTTGGGAGGGGGCAAAAACATTCAGTACTTC,CASGLGGGKNIQYF
TRBV5-6,NA,TRBJ2-3,TRBD2,TGTGCCAGCGGCGGACTAGCGGGAGGGCCAGATACGCAGTATTTT,CASGGLAGGPDTQYF
TRBV5-8,NA,TRBJ2-7,NA,TGTGCCAGCAGCCGAGGGAGGTCAGGGGGCGAGCAGTACTTC,CASSRGRSGGEQYF
TRBV28,NA,TRBJ1-5,NA,TGTGCCAGCAGAGGAGACAGAACCAATCAGCCCCAGCATTTT,CASRGDRTNQPQHF
TRBV29-1,NA,TRBJ1-1,NA,TGCAGCGTTGACAGTCTTACTGAAGCTTTCTTT,CSVDSLTEAFF